The T cell receptor (beta chain) under discussion was sequenced for a study of blood T cell repertoires in COVID-19. Profiling relied on immunoSEQ multiplex PCR, and the TCRdb table lists in-frame clones only, not all of them. The top ten hold 2.5% to 3.5% of the sample, which has around 270,000 clones, approximately 88% seen once. Participants were aged roughly 18 to 89 years from roughly 26 US areas. Cohorts were based on clinical histories the participants reported. V dropped 5 bases and J dropped 1 base, with 11 bases sitting between them. The CDR3 is 14 residues long. The V gene's germline CDR1 is LNHDA and CDR2 SQIVND (reference sequence).

This TCR was recovered from a woman aged 40 to 49 who had been exposed to COVID-19. The chain has TRBV19 and TRBJ1-1; a weak D match, TRBD1 (6 bases). Sequencing was done on a sample of PBMCs or T cells enriched from blood (not recorded which). Here the CDR3 reads CASSGDRPNTEAFF. The CDR3 DNA follows: TGTGCCAGTAGTGGAGACAGGCCGAACACTGAAGCTTTCTTT.